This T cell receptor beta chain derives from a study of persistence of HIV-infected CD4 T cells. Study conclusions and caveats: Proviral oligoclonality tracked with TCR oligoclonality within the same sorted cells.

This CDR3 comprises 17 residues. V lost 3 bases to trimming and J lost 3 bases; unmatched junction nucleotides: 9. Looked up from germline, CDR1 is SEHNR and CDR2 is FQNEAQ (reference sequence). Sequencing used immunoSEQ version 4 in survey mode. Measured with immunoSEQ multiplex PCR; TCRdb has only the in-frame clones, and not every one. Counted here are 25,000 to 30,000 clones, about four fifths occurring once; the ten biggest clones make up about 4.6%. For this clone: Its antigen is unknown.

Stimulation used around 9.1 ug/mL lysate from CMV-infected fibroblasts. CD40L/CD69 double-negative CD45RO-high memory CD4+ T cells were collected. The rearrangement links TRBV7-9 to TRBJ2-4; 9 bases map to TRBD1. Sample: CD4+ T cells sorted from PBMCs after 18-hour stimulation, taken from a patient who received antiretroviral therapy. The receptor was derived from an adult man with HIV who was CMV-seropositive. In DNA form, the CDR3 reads TGTGCCAGCAGCTTGTCCGGGACAGGGATTGACAAAAACATTCAGTACTTC. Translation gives CASSLSGTGIDKNIQYF.